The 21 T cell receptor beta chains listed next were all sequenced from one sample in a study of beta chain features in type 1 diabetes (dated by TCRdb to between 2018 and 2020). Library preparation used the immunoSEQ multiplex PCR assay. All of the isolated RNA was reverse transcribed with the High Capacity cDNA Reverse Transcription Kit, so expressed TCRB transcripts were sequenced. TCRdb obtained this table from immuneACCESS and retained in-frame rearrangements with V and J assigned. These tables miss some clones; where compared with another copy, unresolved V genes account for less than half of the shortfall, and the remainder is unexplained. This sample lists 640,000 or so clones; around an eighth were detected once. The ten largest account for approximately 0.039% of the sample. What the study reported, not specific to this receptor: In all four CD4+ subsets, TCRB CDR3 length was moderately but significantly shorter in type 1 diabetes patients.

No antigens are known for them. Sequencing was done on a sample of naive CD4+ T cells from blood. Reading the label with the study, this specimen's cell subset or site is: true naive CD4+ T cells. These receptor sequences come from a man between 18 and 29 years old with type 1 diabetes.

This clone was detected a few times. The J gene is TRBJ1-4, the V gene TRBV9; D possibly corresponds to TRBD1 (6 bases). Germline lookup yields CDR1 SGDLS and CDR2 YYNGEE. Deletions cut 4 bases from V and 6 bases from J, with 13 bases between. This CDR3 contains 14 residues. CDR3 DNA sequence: TGTGCCAGCAGCTTACAGGGAGAGGATGAAAAACTGTTTTTT. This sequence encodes CASSLQGEDEKLFF. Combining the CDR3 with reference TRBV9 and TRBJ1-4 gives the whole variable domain DSGVTQTPKHLITATGQRVTLRCSPRSGDLSVYWYQQSLDQGLQFLIQYYNGEERAKGNILERFSAQQFPDLHSELNLSSLELGDSALYFCASSLQGEDEKLFFGSGTQLSVL.

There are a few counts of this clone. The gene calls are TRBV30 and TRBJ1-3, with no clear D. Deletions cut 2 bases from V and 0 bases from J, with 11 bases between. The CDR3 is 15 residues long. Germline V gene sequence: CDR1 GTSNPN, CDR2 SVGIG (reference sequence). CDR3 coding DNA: TGTGCCTGGAGTCCTGGAGACCCCTCTGGAAACACCATATATTTT. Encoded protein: CAWSPGDPSGNTIYF.

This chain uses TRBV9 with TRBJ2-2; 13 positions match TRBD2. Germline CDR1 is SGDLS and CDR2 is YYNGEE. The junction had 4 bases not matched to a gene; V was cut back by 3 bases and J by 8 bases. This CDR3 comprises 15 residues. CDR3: CASSAGTSGIGELFF. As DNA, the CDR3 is TGTGCCAGCAGCGCAGGGACTAGCGGGATTGGGGAGCTGTTTTTT. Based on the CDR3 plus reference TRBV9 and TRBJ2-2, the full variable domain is DSGVTQTPKHLITATGQRVTLRCSPRSGDLSVYWYQQSLDQGLQFLIQYYNGEERAKGNILERFSAQQFPDLHSELNLSSLELGDSALYFCASSAGTSGIGELFFGEGSRLTVL.

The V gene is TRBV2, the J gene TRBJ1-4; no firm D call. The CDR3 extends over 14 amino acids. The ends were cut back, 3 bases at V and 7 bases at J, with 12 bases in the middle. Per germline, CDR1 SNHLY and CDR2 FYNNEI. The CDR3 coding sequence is TGTGCCAGCAGTGACGTGATCCGGGGTGAAAAACTGTTTTTT. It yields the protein CASSDVIRGEKLFF.

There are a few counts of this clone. This chain's CDR3 is CASSPGQAQYGYTF. The CDR3 DNA sequence: TGTGCCAGCAGCCCCGGGCAGGCACAATATGGCTACACCTTC. The chain links TRBV7-2 to TRBJ1-2; D unresolved. CDR1 is SGHTA and CDR2 is FQGNSA in the germline V gene. The CDR3 consists of 14 residues. Trimming removed 5 bases at V and 5 bases at J, with 15 bases between.

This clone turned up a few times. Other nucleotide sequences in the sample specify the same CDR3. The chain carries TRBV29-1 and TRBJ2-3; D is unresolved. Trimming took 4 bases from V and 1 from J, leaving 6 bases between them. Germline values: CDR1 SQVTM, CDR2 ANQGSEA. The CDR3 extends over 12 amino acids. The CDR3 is CSVASGTDTQYF. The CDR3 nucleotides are TGCAGCGTTGCCAGCGGCACAGATACGCAGTATTTT.

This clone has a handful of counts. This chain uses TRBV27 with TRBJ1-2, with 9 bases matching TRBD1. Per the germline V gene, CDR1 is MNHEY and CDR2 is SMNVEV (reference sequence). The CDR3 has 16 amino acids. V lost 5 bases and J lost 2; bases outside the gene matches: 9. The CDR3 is CASSPGTGIRNYGYTF. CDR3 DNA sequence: TGTGCCAGCAGTCCCGGGACAGGGATACGGAACTATGGCTACACCTTC.

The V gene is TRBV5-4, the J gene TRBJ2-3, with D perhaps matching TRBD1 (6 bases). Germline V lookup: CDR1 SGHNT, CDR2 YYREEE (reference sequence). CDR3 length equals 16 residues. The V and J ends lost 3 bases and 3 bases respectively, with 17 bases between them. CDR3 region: CASSSPRGGKTDTQYF. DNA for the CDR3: TGTGCCAGCAGCTCCCCGAGAGGGGGAAAGACAGATACGCAGTATTTT.

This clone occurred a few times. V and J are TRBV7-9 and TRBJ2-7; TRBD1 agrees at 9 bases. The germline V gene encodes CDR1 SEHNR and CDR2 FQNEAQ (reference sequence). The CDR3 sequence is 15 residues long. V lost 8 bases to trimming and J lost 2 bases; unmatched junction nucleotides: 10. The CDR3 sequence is CASGGAGTGTYEQYF. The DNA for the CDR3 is TGTGCCAGCGGGGGCGCCGGGACAGGGACCTACGAGCAGTACTTC.

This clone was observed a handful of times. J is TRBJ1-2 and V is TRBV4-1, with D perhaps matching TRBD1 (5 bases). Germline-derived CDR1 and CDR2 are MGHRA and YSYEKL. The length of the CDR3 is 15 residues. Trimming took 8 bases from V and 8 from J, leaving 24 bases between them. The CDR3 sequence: CASRHPGSGRRGYTF. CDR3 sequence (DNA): TGCGCCAGCCGACACCCGGGGTCAGGGCGGAGAGGCTACACCTTC.

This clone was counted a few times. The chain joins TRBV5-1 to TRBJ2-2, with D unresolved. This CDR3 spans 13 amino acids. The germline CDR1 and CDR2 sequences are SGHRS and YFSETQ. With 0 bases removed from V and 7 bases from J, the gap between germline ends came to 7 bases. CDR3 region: CASSLEDRGELFF. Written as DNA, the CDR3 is TGCGCCAGCAGCTTGGAGGATCGCGGGGAGCTGTTTTTT.

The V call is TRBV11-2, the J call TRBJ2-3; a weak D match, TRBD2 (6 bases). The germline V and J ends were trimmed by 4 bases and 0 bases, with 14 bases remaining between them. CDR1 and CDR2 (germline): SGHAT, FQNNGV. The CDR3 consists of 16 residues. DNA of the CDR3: TGTGCCAGCAGCTCCTTTACGGGGGTGAGCACAGATACGCAGTATTTT. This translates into CASSSFTGVSTDTQYF.

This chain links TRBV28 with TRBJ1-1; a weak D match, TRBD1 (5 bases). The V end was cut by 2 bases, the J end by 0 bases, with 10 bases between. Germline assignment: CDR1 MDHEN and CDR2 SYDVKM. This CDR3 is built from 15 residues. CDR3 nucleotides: TGTGCCAGCAGTTTAGGGGGTAGCATGAACACTGAAGCTTTCTTT. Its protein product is CASSLGGSMNTEAFF.

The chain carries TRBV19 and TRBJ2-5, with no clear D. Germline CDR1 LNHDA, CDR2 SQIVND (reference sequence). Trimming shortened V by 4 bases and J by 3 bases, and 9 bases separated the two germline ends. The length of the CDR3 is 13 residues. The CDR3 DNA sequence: TGTGCCAGTAGTAGTCTCTTAAAAGAGACCCAGTACTTC. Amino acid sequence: CASSSLLKETQYF.

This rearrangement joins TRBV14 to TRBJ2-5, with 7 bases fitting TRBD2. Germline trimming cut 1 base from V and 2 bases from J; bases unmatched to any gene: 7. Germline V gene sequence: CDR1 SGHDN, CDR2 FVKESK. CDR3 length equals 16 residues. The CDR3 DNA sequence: TGTGCCAGCAGCCAAGCCCAGCGGGGCCCACAAGAGACCCAGTACTTC. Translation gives CASSQAQRGPQETQYF.

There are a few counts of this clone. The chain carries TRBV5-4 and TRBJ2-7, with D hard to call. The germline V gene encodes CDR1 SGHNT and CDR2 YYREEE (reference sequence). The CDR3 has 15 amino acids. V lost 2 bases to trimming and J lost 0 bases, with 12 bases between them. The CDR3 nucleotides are TGTGCCAGCAGCTTCGACTCCCTGAGCTCCTACGAGCAGTACTTC. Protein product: CASSFDSLSSYEQYF.

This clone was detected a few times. In DNA form, the CDR3 reads TGTGCCATCTCTGGGGAACAAGCCTACGAGCAGTACTTC. Translation gives CAISGEQAYEQYF. The chain is built from TRBV10-3 and TRBJ2-7; D is unresolved. Trimming took 8 bases from V and 2 from J, leaving 13 bases between them. The V gene's germline CDR1 is ENHRY and CDR2 SYGVKD. The length of the CDR3 is 13 residues.

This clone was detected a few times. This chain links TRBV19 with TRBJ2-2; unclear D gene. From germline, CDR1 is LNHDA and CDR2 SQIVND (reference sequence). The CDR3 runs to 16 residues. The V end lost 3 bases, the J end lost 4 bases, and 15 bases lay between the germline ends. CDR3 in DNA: TGTGCCAGTAGTATCCCGGCCGGAGTGGGCACCGGGGAGCTGTTTTTT. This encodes CASSIPAGVGTGELFF.

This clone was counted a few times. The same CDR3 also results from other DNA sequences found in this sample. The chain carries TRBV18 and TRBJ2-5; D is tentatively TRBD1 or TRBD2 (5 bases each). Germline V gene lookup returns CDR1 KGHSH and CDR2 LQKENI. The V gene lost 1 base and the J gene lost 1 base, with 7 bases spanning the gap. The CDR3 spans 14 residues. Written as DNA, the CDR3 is TGTGCCAGCTCACCACGGGGGACCCAAGAGACCCAGTACTTC. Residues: CASSPRGTQETQYF.

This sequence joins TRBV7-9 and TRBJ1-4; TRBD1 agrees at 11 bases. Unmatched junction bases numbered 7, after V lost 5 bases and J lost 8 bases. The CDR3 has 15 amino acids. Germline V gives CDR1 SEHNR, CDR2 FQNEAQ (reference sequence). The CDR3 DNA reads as TGTGCCAGCAGCCCGGGACAGGGGGTAGAGGAAAAACTGTTTTTT. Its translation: CASSPGQGVEEKLFF. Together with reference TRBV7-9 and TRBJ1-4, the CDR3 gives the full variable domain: DTGVSQNPRHKITKRGQNVTFRCDPISEHNRLYWYRQTLGQGPEFLTYFQNEAQLEKSRLLSDRFSAERPKGSFSTLEIQRTEQGDSAMYLCASSPGQGVEEKLFFGSGTQLSVL.

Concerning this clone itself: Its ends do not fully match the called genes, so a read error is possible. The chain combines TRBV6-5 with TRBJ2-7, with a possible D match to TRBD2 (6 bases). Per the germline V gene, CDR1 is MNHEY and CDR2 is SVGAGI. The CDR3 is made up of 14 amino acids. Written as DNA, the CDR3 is TGTACCAGCAGTTTCCGGGACGGGAGCTACGAGCAGTACTTC. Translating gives CTSSFRDGSYEQYF.